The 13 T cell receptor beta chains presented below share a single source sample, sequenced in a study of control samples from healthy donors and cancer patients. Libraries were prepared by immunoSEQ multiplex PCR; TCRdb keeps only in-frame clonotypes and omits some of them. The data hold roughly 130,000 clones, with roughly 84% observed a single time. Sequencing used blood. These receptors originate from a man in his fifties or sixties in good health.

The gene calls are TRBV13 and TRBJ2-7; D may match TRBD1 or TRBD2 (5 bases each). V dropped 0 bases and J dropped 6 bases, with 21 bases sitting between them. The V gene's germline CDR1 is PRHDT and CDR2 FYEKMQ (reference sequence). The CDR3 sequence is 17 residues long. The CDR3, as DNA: TGTGCCAGCAGCTTAGGCCTAAAAAGTACAGGAGGACGCGAGCAGTACTTC. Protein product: CASSLGLKSTGGREQYF.

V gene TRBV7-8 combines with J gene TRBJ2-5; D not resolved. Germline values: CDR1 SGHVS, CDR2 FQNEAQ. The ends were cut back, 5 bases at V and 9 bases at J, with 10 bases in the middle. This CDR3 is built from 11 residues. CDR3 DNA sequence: TGTGCCAGCAGCCCAAATACCCCCCAGTACTTC. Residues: CASSPNTPQYF.

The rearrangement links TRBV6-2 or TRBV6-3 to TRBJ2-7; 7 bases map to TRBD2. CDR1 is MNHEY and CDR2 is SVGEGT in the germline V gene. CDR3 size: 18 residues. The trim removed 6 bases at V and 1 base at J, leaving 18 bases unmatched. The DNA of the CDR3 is TGTGCCAGCAGCGGTCACGGGGAGGGTATAGTAAAATCCTACGAGCAGTACTTC. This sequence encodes CASSGHGEGIVKSYEQYF.

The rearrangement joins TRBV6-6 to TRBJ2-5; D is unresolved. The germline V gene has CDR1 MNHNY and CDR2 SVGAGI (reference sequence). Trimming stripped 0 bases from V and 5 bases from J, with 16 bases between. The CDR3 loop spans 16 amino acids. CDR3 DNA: TGTGCCAGCAGTTACTCTACGATCCTTCTTAGGGAGACCCAGTACTTC. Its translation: CASSYSTILLRETQYF.

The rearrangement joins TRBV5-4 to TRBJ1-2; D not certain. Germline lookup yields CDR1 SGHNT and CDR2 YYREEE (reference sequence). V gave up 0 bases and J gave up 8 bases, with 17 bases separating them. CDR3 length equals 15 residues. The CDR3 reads CASSLAIEGLWGYTF. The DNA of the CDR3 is TGTGCCAGCAGCTTGGCCATTGAAGGATTGTGGGGCTACACCTTC.

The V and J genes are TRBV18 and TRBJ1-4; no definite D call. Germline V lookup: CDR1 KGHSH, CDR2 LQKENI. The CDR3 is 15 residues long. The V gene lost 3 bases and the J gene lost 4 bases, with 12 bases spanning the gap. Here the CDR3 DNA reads TGTGCCAGCTCACCTAACAGTCCTCTTAATGAAAAACTGTTTTTT. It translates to CASSPNSPLNEKLFF.

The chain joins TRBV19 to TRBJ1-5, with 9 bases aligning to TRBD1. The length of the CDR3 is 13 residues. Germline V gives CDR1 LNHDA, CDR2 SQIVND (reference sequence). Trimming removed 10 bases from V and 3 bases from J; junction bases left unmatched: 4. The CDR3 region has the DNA TGTGCCACCTGGGACAGGGCCAATCAGCCCCAGCATTTT. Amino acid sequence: CATWDRANQPQHF.

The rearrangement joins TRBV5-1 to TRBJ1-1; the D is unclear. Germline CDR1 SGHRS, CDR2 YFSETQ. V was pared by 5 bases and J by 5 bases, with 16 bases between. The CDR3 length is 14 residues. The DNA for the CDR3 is TGCGCCAGCAGATCAGGCCCGGGAGGAACTGAAGCTTTCTTT. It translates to CASRSGPGGTEAFF. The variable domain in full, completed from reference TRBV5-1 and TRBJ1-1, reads KAGVTQTPRYLIKTRGQQVTLSCSPISGHRSVSWYQQTPGQGLQFLFEYFSETQRNKGNFPGRFSGRQFSNSRSEMNVSTLELGDSALYLCASRSGPGGTEAFFGQGTRLTVV.

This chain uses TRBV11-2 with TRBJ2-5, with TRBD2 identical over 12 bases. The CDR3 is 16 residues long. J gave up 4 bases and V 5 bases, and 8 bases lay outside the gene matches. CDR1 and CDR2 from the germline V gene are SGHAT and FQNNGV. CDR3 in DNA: TGTGCCAGCAGCCAAGCTAGCGGGGGGGCCAGAGAGACCCAGTACTTC. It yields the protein CASSQASGGARETQYF.

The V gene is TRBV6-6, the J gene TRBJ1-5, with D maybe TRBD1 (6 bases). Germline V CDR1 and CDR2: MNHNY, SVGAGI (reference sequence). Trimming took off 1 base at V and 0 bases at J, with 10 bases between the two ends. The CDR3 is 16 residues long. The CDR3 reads CASSYWTEYSNQPQHF. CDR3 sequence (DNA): TGTGCCAGCAGTTACTGGACAGAATATAGCAATCAGCCCCAGCATTTT.

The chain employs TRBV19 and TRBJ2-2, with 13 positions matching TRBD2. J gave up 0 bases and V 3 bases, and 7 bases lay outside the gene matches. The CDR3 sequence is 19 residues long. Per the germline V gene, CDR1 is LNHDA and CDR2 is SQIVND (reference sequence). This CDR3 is CASSMGTSGDFANTGELFF. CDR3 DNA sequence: TGTGCCAGTAGTATGGGGACTAGCGGGGATTTCGCGAACACCGGGGAGCTGTTTTTT.

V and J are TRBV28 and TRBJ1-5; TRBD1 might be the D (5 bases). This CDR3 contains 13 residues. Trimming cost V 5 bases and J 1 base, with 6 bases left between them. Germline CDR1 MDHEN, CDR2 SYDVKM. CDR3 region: CASSRDSNQPQHF. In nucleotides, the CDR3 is TGTGCCAGCAGTCGGGACAGCAATCAGCCCCAGCATTTT.

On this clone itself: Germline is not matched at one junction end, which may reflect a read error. The CDR3 sequence: CVWSEFNYGYTF. Written as DNA, the CDR3 is TGTGTCTGGAGTGAATTTAACTATGGCTACACCTTC. This chain connects TRBV30 to TRBJ1-2; unclear D gene. The germline gives CDR1 GTSNPN, CDR2 SVGIG (reference sequence). The CDR3 extends over 12 amino acids. The entire variable domain, with the rest obtained from reference TRBV30 and TRBJ1-2, is as follows: SQTIHQWPATLVQPVGSPLSLECTVEGTSNPNLYWYRQAAGRGLQLLFYSVGIGQISSEVPQNLSASRPQDRQFILSSKKLLLSDSGFYLCVWSEFNYGYTFGSGTRLTVV.